This T cell receptor (beta chain) was found in a study of blood T cell repertoires in COVID-19. As for the study in general: Acute and convalescent COVID-19 samples came from the United States, Italy and Spain. PBMCs, B-cell-depleted T cells, or T cells were the source of the cDNA or gDNA that made up the material.

This CDR3 region has 12 residues. Germline values: CDR1 SGDLS, CDR2 YYNGEE. The V gene lost 4 bases and the J gene lost 7 bases, with 11 bases spanning the gap. In the original analysis: From reference gene primer amplification, estimates of nucleated cell counts were derived. TCRdb's copy holds only in-frame clones and misses some; the assay was immunoSEQ multiplex PCR. From that table come the V and J calls and clone size; the DNA was used to work out D and trimming. The table records 100,000 or so clones, 70% to 80% of them present only once. The sequenced sample consisted of peripheral blood. The V and J genes are TRBV9 and TRBJ1-1; D not resolved. This TCR derives from a man aged 55-75 years with active or convalescent COVID-19. The CDR3 loop is CASSLAAGEAFF. DNA for the CDR3: TGTGCCAGCAGCCTAGCGGCAGGTGAAGCTTTCTTT.